Included here is one T cell receptor beta chain sequence, with context. Its antigen is unidentified. These data belong to a study of cytomegalovirus exposure and HLA in healthy donors. Overall study: In an earlier analysis, around 100 million unique TCR beta sequences were found from 150 million to 200 million T cells. Study results and caveats: Follow-up analysis seemed to connect common viral pathogens with several of the most significant clusters identified. TRBV6-2, TRBV6-3 and other indistinguishable V segments were excluded. An assumption of roughly uniform sequencing depth across donors underlay the presence/absence analyses.

The CDR3 loop spans 13 amino acids. V lost 5 bases, J lost 4 bases, and 2 bases stayed unmatched. Per germline, CDR1 KGHSH and CDR2 LQKENI. PCR was performed using 60 Vbeta and 13 Jbeta primers. Generated by immunoSEQ multiplex PCR, the TCRdb table keeps only in-frame clones and is missing some. Counted here are 160,000 or so clones, about 71% occurring once; the ten biggest clones make up approximately 2.5%. The sample taken for sequencing was PBMCs. The chain employs TRBV18 and TRBJ2-1; 7 positions match TRBD1. The clonotype comes from a woman under 40 in good health and CMV-seronegative. CDR3 sequence reads: CASSGDSYNEQFF. The CDR3 bases are TGTGCCAGCTCAGGGGACAGTTACAATGAGCAGTTCTTC.